The T cell receptor (beta chain) described here comes from a study of T cell repertoires in cytomegalovirus infection. Study-wide results and limits: The cumulative frequency of public TCR beta families distinguished individuals who carried CMV together with the relevant HLA. It was HLA-C-restricted CMV-specific TCR beta clonotypes that dominated the response ex vivo.

One entry per CDR3 protein results from TCRdb running MiXCR on the reads. The repertoire holds around 340,000 distinct CDR3 sequences, with 29% as singletons. There are 17 residues in the CDR3. The V gene lost 4 bases and the J gene lost 3 bases, with 22 bases spanning the gap. The germline V gene encodes CDR1 SGHVS and CDR2 FNYEAQ. In the case of this clonotype: Its antigen remains unidentified.

The sample was cultured PBMCs, taken from culture after CMV antigen stimulation. The source of this sequence is a human donor in good health (CMV status not recorded). Some clones in this sample may be carry-over from other donors' samples. J is TRBJ2-7 and V is TRBV7-6; the D gene is possibly TRBD1 (8 bases). The CDR3 here is CASSSREAGQDNYEQYF. The CDR3 region has the DNA TGTGCCAGCAGCTCCCGGGAGGCGGGACAGGACAACTACGAGCAGTACTTC.